This record looks at one TCR beta chain sequence and its context. The antigen remains undetermined. This sample was taken from a study of T cell repertoires in cytomegalovirus infection. As for the study in general: Researchers turned to recently identified HLA-C-restricted CMV epitopes as well as well-studied HLA-B-restricted ones. Public TCR beta signatures marked donors with CMV infection and the matching HLA. Study conclusions and caveats: Summed frequency of shared TCR beta families picked out CMV carriers who also had the relevant HLA. The study found HLA-C-restricted CMV-specific TCR beta clonotypes dominating the ex vivo response.

TCRdb re-called the reads through MiXCR, storing one row per CDR3 protein. This sample has 550,000 to 700,000 distinct CDR3 sequences, with about 39% found just once. The CDR3 runs 14 residues. The germline gives CDR1 MNHEY, CDR2 SVGEGT. J was trimmed by 4 bases and V by 7 bases; bases with no gene match: 7. Specimen: cultured PBMCs, collected from culture after CMV antigen stimulation. The origin of this receptor is a human donor in good health (CMV status not recorded). Some clones in this sample may be carry-over from other donors' samples. This chain links TRBV6-2 or TRBV6-3 with TRBJ2-3; TRBD2 agrees at 8 bases. CDR3 DNA: TGTGCCAGCAATGTCGACGGGGGGGCAGATACGCAGTATTTT. Translation: CASNVDGGADTQYF.